This is a list of T cell receptor beta chains from one sample in a study of T-cell reconstitution after alpha-beta-depleted transplantation in children. In TCRdb, the PCR reads were re-called with MiXCR into one record per CDR3 protein. This sample carries hundreds of thousands of distinct CDR3 sequences, 24% of them seen once, and the ten largest clones take around 4.8%. The source material was PBMCs, mostly from graft donor cells, sampled 360 days after TCRalphabeta/CD19-depleted stem cell transplant. These TCRs come from a female patient aged 2-9 years who had a stem cell transplant for congenital amegakaryocytic thrombocytopenia, so the T cells may come from the graft donor. Each CDR3 is given with its conserved first and last residue. The D gene is left open where the match is weak. Not every row has a clone size; where given, it reads once, few, many or a size class.

size | J | D | V | CDR3 | DNA
many | TRBJ1-5 | TRBD1 | TRBV10-3 | CAISESGTGYDQPQHF | TGTGCCATCAGTGAGTCGGGGACAGGGTACGATCAGCCCCAGCATTTT
many | TRBJ1-1 | - | TRBV12-3/TRBV12-4 | CASSPGRAEAFF | TGTGCCAGCAGTCCGGGACGGGCTGAAGCTTTCTTT
few | TRBJ2-7 | - | TRBV12-3/TRBV12-4 | CASSGWVFGSSYEQYF | TGTGCCAGCAGCGGATGGGTGTTCGGCAGCTCCTACGAGCAGTACTTC
few | TRBJ2-1 | TRBD2 | TRBV20-1 | CSARDSLGSGSYNEQFF | TGCAGTGCTAGAGACTCCTTAGGTAGCGGGAGCTACAATGAGCAGTTCTTC
- | TRBJ2-7 | - | TRBV19 | CASSSGQLSFPYEQYF | TGTGCCAGTAGTAGTGGACAGCTAAGTTTCCCCTACGAGCAGTACTTC
- | TRBJ1-1 | - | TRBV7-2 | CASSPRGGTEAFF | TGTGCCAGCAGCCCACGAGGTGGCACTGAAGCTTTCTTT
- | TRBJ2-2 | TRBD2 | TRBV27 | CASTGRANTGELFF | TGTGCCAGCACAGGGAGGGCGAACACCGGGGAGCTGTTTTTT
- | TRBJ1-1 | - | TRBV7-9 | CASSLARAVRGEAFF | TGTGCCAGCAGCCTGGCTCGCGCGGTCCGCGGTGAAGCTTTCTTT
many | TRBJ2-1 | - | TRBV4-3 | CASSPARTYYNEQFF | TGCGCCAGCAGCCCCGCGAGGACTTACTACAATGAGCAGTTCTTC
few | TRBJ2-5 | TRBD1 | TRBV3-1 | CASSPDRIQETQYF | TGTGCCAGCAGCCCGGACAGGATCCAAGAGACCCAGTACTTC
few | TRBJ2-1 | TRBD2 | TRBV5-5 | CASSLEGLAGGPEFF | TGTGCCAGCAGCTTAGAAGGCCTAGCGGGGGGCCCAGAGTTCTTC
few | TRBJ2-1 | TRBD2 | TRBV10-3 | CATRRTSGNNEQFF | TGTGCCACGAGAAGGACTAGCGGGAACAATGAGCAGTTCTTC
- | TRBJ2-3 | - | TRBV20-1 | CSAERAASSTDTQYF | TGCAGTGCTGAAAGGGCAGCCTCTAGCACAGATACGCAGTATTTT
few | TRBJ2-2 | - | TRBV12-3/TRBV12-4 | CASSVLTGELFF | TGTGCCAGCAGTGTTCTCACCGGGGAGCTGTTTTTT
- | TRBJ2-7 | - | TRBV10-3 | CAISESGLTFYEQYF | TGTGCCATCAGTGAGTCGGGTCTTACTTTCTACGAGCAGTACTTC
few | TRBJ2-7 | - | TRBV7-9 | CASSHIQVPLTYEQYF | TGTGCCAGCAGCCATATACAGGTTCCTCTGACCTACGAGCAGTACTTC
few | TRBJ2-1 | - | TRBV29-1 | CSVEDWSWTELYNEQFF | TGCAGCGTTGAAGATTGGTCGTGGACAGAGCTCTACAATGAGCAGTTCTTC
many | TRBJ1-2 | - | TRBV6-1 | CASSDPYGYTF | TGTGCCAGCAGTGATCCCTATGGCTACACCTTC
few | TRBJ2-3 | TRBD2 | TRBV11-2 | CASSPSGRDTQYF | TGTGCCAGCAGCCCTAGCGGGAGGGATACGCAGTATTTT
- | TRBJ1-1 | - | TRBV4-3 | CASSQDGTLNTEAFF | TGCGCCAGCAGCCAAGACGGGACACTGAACACTGAAGCTTTCTTT
few | TRBJ2-2 | - | TRBV6-2/TRBV6-3 | CASSFGHTGELFF | TGTGCCAGCAGTTTTGGGCACACCGGGGAGCTGTTTTTT
- | TRBJ2-1 | TRBD2 | TRBV5-1 | CASSSGLAGGLQFF | TGCGCCAGCAGCTCCGGACTAGCGGGGGGGCTTCAGTTCTTC
many | TRBJ2-2 | TRBD1 | TRBV14 | CASSRPGQVAPGELFF | TGTGCCAGCAGCCGCCCGGGACAGGTCGCCCCCGGGGAGCTGTTTTTT
- | TRBJ1-2 | TRBD1 | TRBV2 | CASSEGDRGYGYTF | TGTGCCAGCAGTGAAGGGGACAGGGGCTATGGCTACACCTTC
- | TRBJ2-7 | TRBD2 | TRBV6-1 | CASSDNSGGREQHF | TGTGCCAGCAGTGACAATTCGGGGGGGCGGGAGCAGCACTTC
few | TRBJ2-3 | TRBD2 | TRBV2 | CASSEGLAGFSTDTQYF | TGTGCCAGCAGTGAAGGACTAGCGGGATTCAGCACAGATACGCAGTATTTT
many | TRBJ2-3 | TRBD2 | TRBV29-1 | CSARPGLATDTQYF | TGCAGCGCTCGGCCGGGACTAGCAACAGATACGCAGTATTTT
- | TRBJ2-1 | - | TRBV6-5 | CASGSGDEQFF | TGTGCCAGCGGTTCAGGCGATGAGCAGTTCTTC
many | TRBJ2-1 | TRBD1 | TRBV20-1 | CSAGPGQGGNEQFF | TGCAGTGCTGGACCGGGACAGGGAGGCAATGAGCAGTTCTTC
few | TRBJ1-4 | - | TRBV5-5 | CASSLDSRNEKLFF | TGTGCCAGCAGCCTGGACAGCCGTAATGAAAAACTGTTTTTT
few | TRBJ2-7 | TRBD2 | TRBV5-1 | CASSFSGTSVYEQYF | TGCGCCAGCAGCTTCTCCGGGACTAGCGTCTACGAGCAGTACTTC
few | TRBJ2-3 | - | TRBV2 | CASSDMTSTDTQYF | TGTGCCAGCAGCGACATGACTAGCACAGATACGCAGTATTTT
- | TRBJ1-1 | - | TRBV12-3/TRBV12-4 | CASSWASGRPITEAFF | TGTGCCAGCAGTTGGGCCTCGGGGCGACCCATAACTGAAGCTTTCTTT
- | TRBJ2-7 | - | TRBV5-1 | CASSLRASPAYEQYF | TGCGCCAGCAGCTTGAGAGCCTCCCCCGCCTACGAGCAGTACTTC
- | TRBJ1-6 | - | TRBV6-1 | CASSPNRDIFPLHF | TGTGCCAGCAGTCCAAACCGGGACATTTTCCCCCTCCACTTT
- | TRBJ1-3 | - | TRBV11-2 | CASSRYRVPSGNTIYF | TGTGCCAGCAGCCGGTACAGGGTACCCTCTGGAAACACCATATATTTT
many | TRBJ2-3 | - | TRBV20-1 | CSAGRDSTDTQYF | TGCAGTGCGGGACGGGACAGCACAGATACGCAGTATTTT